This T cell receptor beta chain was retrieved from a study of B cell selection in AIRE deficiency (dated by TCRdb to between 2018 and 2021). With respect to the entire study: Researchers compared the TCRbeta repertoires of sorted blood CD4+ conventional T cells and regulatory T cells from AIRE-deficient patients with the corresponding repertoires from healthy controls. The TCR-sequenced cohort comprised roughly five AIRE-deficient APECED patients and roughly five healthy control donors. Paper-wide results and their limitations: Shared Treg sequences had shorter CDR3s, which reflects a bias toward rearrangements containing few non-templated nucleotide insertions. Only TCRbeta chains were sequenced, and roughly 35% of shared healthy-donor Treg sequences were also present in healthy Tconv cells, possibly due to differing TCRalpha chains. Roughly 31% of the Treg TCRbeta sequences shared among healthy donors were detected in patient Tconv cells, suggesting that Treg-biased clones are diverted into the Tconv compartment. Among some 3,700 shared Treg TCRbeta sequences, 31.6% were shared exclusively by healthy donors and about 9% exclusively by patients, which suggests that Treg selection is less efficient in the absence of AIRE. Tconv and Treg cells from AIRE-deficient patients showed TCRBV gene usage, CDR3 length and TCR diversity similar to those of healthy donors.

About this clone itself: The antigen this receptor binds is unknown. No base quality information exists; no much larger clone differs at one position.

There are 13 amino acids in the CDR3, from cysteine to phenylalanine inclusive. Of the read, only the CDR3 DNA is kept; its 39 bases are in frame from base 1. V is clipped by 5 bases and J by 7 bases, and the sequence between their germline boundaries is 14 bases long. CDR1 and CDR2 are read off the germline V gene as SGHVS and FNYEAQ. The immunoSEQ platform was used to sequence the TCRbeta chains. Regarding the original processing steps: When conventional T cell repertoires were pooled, patients gave some 100,000 distinct in-frame TCRbeta sequences, while healthy donors gave approximately 1.3x10^5. Public Treg TCRbeta sequences were defined as those shared by two or more individuals and were then searched for in Tconv repertoires. To test for differences between groups, Mann-Whitney U tests with Bonferroni-Dunn correction were run in GraphPad Prism 7.03. Not all clones reach the TCRdb copy of this immuneACCESS table, which keeps in-frame sequences only. Checked studies attribute under half of the gap to unresolved V genes and leave the rest unexplained. The DNA was the basis for D and trimming; V, J and clone size are from that table. The sample includes roughly 25,000 clones, with less than 97% observed a single time. Jointly, the top ten make up approximately 0.21% of the sample.

CD4+CD127+ cells were sorted as the conventional CD4 T cell population. The control samples were obtained from healthy donors who were not related to the patients. Tconv and Treg cells for TCRbeta sequencing were sorted on a FACSAria flow cytometer. The sorted cells went into 5-ml round-bottom polystyrene tubes, and the dry cell pellets were then frozen at -80 degrees C until sequencing. The receptor was isolated from a human donor in good health. Sample: CD4+CD127+ conventional T cells sorted from PBMCs. In this chain, TRBV7-6 is recombined with TRBJ2-5, and possibly TRBD1, on 6 matching bases. The CDR3 is CASSRNREGTQYF. The base sequence is TGTGCCAGCAGCCGTAACAGGGAAGGGACCCAGTACTTC.